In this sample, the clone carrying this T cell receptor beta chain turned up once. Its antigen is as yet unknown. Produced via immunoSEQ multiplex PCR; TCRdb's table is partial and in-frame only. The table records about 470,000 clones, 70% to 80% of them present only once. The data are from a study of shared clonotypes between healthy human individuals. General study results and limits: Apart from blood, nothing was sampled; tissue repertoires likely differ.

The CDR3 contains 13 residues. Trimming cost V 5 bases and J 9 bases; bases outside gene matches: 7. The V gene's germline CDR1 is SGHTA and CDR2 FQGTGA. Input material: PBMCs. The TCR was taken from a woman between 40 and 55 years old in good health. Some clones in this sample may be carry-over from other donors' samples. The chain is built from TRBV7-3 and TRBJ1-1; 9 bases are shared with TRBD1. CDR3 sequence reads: CASSIPGQGKAFF. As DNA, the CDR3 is TGTGCCAGCAGCATACCGGGACAGGGTAAAGCTTTCTTT.